This TCR beta chain was sequenced during a study of CD8 T cells in Susac syndrome. General study points: In its TCR sequencing and HLA analysis, the study acknowledged that the number of individuals was relatively small.

Reverse transcription of about 0.5 to 1 ug RNA used random hexamers. TCRdb reprocessed the immunoSEQ multiplex PCR reads with MiXCR, giving one entry per CDR3 protein. The table records around 300,000 distinct CDR3 sequences, around 90% of them present only once. This clonotype was observed a single time. Its target is not known. The germline gives CDR1 SGHRS, CDR2 YFSETQ. Between the trimmed V and J ends, which lost 0 bases and 9 bases, there was a span of 7 bases. The CDR3 covers 12 residues. This chain joins TRBV5-1 and TRBJ2-1; D gene unclear. The TCR originated in a human donor with multiple sclerosis. The sequenced material came from CD4+ T cells from PBMCs. The CDR3 here is CASSLALGEQFF. As DNA, the CDR3 is TGCGCCAGCAGCTTGGCGTTAGGTGAGCAGTTCTTC.